Listed here is a single TCR beta chain. The antigen remains undetermined. This entry belongs to a study of OX40 agonist ivuxolimab in advanced cancers. About the study: Across the patients, intravenous ivuxolimab was delivered every 2 weeks at 0.01 to 10 mg/kg. Patients with prior anti-PD-1, anti-PD-L1 or anti-CTLA-4 therapy were eligible; approximately 40% had some.

Study observations and caveats: The antigens recognized by the expanded peripheral T cells, that is their antigen specificity, were not determined.

This CDR3 contains 13 residues. Looked up from germline, CDR1 is MGHRA and CDR2 is YSYEKL. Peripheral blood came from all dose cohorts at three timepoints. This table comes from immunoSEQ multiplex PCR, and its TCRdb copy is limited to in-frame clones, with some not included. The sample has about 35,000 clones; roughly 80% are singletons. Sample: CD4+ or CD8+ T cells sorted from blood, taken in a trial of the OX40 agonist ivuxolimab. The chain combines TRBV4-1 with TRBJ2-5; D perhaps matches TRBD2 (6 bases). Judging by the DNA end, TRBJ2-7 fits better; the J call may be wrong. The sequence was obtained from an adult with an advanced solid tumor such as melanoma, head and neck, liver or kidney cancer. DNA for the CDR3: TGCGCCAGCAGCCACGGGACTTCCTACGAGCAGTACTTC. Translating it yields CASSHGTSYEQYF.